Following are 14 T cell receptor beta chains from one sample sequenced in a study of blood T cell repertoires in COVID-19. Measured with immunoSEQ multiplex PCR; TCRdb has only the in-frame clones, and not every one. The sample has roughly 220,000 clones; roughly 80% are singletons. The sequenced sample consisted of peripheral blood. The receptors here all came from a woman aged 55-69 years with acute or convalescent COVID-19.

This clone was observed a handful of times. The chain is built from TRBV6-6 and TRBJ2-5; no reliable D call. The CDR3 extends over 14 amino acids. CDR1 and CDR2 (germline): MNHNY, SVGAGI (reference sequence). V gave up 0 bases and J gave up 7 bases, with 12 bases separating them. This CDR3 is CASSYSLELTTQYF. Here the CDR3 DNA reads TGTGCCAGCAGTTACTCACTGGAGCTGACGACCCAGTACTTC.

The CDR3 reads CSCGESGYEQYF. Here the CDR3 DNA reads TGCAGCTGTGGTGAGTCAGGGTACGAGCAGTACTTC. The genes are TRBV29-1 and TRBJ2-7, with a tentative D call TRBD1 (5 bases). V was clipped by 8 bases and J by 4 bases, with 15 bases between them. The CDR3 is 12 amino acids. The germline V gene has CDR1 SQVTM and CDR2 ANQGSEA.

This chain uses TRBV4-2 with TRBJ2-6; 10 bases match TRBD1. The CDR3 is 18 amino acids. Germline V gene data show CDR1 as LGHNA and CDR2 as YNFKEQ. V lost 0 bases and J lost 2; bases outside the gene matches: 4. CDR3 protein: CASSQERDRGTGANVLTF. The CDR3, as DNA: TGTGCCAGCAGCCAAGAGAGGGACAGGGGAACTGGGGCCAACGTCCTGACTTTC.

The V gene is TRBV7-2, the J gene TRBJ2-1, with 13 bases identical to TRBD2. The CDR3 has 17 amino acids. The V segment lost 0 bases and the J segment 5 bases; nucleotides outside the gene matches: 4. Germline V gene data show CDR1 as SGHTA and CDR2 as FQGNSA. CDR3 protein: CASSLARTSGGNNEQFF. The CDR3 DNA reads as TGTGCCAGCAGCTTAGCGAGGACTAGCGGGGGCAACAATGAGCAGTTCTTC. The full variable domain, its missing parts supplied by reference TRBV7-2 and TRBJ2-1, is GAGVSQSPSNKVTEKGKDVELRCDPISGHTALYWYRQSLGQGLEFLIYFQGNSAPDKSGLPSDRFSAERTGGSVSTLTIQRTQQEDSAVYLCASSLARTSGGNNEQFFGPGTRLTVL.

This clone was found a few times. CDR3 DNA sequence: TGTGCCAGCAGCCAGGGACAGGGTACACCCCTCCACTTT. This translates into CASSQGQGTPLHF. This chain joins TRBV4-2 and TRBJ1-6; 9 nucleotides line up with TRBD1. The germline V gene encodes CDR1 LGHNA and CDR2 YNFKEQ. This CDR3 has 13 residues. J lost 11 bases, V lost 3 bases, and 2 bases had no gene match.

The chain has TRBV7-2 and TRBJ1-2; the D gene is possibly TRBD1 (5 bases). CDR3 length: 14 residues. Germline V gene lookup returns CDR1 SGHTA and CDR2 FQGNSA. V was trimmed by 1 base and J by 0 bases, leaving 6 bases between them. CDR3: CASSLDRTNYGYTF. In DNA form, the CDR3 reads TGTGCCAGCAGCTTAGACAGGACTAACTATGGCTACACCTTC.

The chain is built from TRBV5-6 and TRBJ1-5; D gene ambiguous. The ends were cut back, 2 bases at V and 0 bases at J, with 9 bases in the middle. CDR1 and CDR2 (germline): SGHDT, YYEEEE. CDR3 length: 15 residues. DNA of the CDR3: TGTGCCAGCAGCTTCGGCACTAATAGCAATCAGCCCCAGCATTTT. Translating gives CASSFGTNSNQPQHF.

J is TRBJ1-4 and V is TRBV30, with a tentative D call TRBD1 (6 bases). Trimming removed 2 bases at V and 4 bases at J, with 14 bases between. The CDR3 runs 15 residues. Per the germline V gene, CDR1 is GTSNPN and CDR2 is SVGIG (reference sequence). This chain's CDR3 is CAWSPQTGRNEKLFF. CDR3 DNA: TGTGCCTGGAGTCCTCAAACAGGGCGTAATGAAAAACTGTTTTTT.

The CDR3 here is CASSQVTGGTYEQYF. As DNA, the CDR3 is TGCGCCAGCAGCCAAGTTACAGGGGGCACCTACGAGCAGTACTTC. This chain uses TRBV4-1 with TRBJ2-7, with TRBD1 identical over 9 bases. J gave up 2 bases and V 1 base, and 3 bases lay outside the gene matches. Per germline, CDR1 MGHRA and CDR2 YSYEKL. The CDR3 is 15 amino acids.

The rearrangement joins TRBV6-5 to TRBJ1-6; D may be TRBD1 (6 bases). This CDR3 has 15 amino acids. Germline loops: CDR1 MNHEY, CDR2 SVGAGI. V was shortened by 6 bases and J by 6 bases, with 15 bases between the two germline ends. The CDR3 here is CASRTDRHPNSPLHF. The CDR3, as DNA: TGTGCCAGCAGAACAGACAGGCACCCTAATTCACCCCTCCACTTT.

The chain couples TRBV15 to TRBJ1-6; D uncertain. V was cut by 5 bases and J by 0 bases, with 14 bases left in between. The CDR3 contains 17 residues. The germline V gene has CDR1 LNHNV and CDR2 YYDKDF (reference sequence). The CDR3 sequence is CATSVSPASSYNSPLHF. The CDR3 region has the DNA TGTGCCACCAGCGTCTCGCCGGCTAGCTCCTATAATTCACCCCTCCACTTT.

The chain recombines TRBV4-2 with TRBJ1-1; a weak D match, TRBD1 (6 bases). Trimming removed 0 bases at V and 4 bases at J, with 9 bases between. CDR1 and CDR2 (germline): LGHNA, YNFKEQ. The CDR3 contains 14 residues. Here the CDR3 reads CASSQDAGVTEAFF. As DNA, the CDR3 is TGTGCCAGCAGCCAAGATGCAGGGGTCACTGAAGCTTTCTTT.

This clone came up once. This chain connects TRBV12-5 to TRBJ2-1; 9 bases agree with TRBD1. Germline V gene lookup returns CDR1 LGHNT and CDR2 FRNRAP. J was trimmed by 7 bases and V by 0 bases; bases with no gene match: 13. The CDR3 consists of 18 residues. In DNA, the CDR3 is TGTGCTAGTGGTTTGGTGGGGGTCGGGGACAGGGTTAGTAATGAGCAGTTCTTC. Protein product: CASGLVGVGDRVSNEQFF.

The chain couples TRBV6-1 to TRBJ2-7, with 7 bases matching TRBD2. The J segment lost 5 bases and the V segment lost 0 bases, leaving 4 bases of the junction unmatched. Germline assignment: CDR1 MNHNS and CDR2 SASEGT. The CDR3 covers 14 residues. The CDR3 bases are TGTGCCAGCAGTGAAGCGCGGGGGACTCACGAGCAGTACTTC. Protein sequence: CASSEARGTHEQYF.